The clone carrying this TCR beta chain occurred a few times. The antigen remains unidentified. Donors were healthy HIV-negative adults without recent acute infections or vaccinations. Looked up from germline, CDR1 is LGHNA and CDR2 is YNFKEQ. CDR3 size: 16 residues. Sequenced by immunoSEQ multiplex PCR; TCRdb stores in-frame clones only, minus some. The table includes around 450,000 clones, roughly 77% detected once. These data come from a study of shared clonotypes between healthy human individuals. Whole-study findings and limits: The study drew on few donors, limiting represented genetic and exposure-history diversity.

The clonotype comes from a woman between 40 and 55 years old in good health. Some clones in this sample may be carry-over from other donors' samples. The sequenced material came from PBMCs. The J gene is TRBJ2-5, the V gene TRBV4-2; TRBD1 might be the D (6 bases). The J call could be wrong; TRBJ2-7 is a better fit for the DNA end. The CDR3 protein is CASSQDGGDRTYEQYF. In DNA form, the CDR3 reads TGTGCCAGCAGCCAAGATGGGGGAGACAGGACCTACGAGCAGTACTTC.